A selection of T cell receptor beta chains follows, all from one sample in a study of vaccination effects on CD4 cells after COVID-19. No antigen is known for these receptors. The data were produced by immunoSEQ multiplex PCR, yet TCRdb's version contains in-frame clones alone and is incomplete. The sample yields around 14,000 clones, about 72% seen once. This material consisted of CD4+ T cells from PBMCs cultured with SARS-CoV-2 spike peptides, taken after COVID-19 vaccination. The receptors here all came from a human donor who received a COVID-19 vaccine. Both conserved end residues are part of each CDR3. Fields, in order: V gene, D gene, J gene, clone size, CDR3 protein, CDR3 DNA. A D gene is named only where the DNA matches it firmly. The size field is filled for only some rows; it gives once, few, many or a size class.

TRBV19	NA	TRBJ2-2	NA	CASSMGRSTGELFF	TGTGCCAGTAGTATGGGTCGGAGCACCGGGGAGCTGTTTTTT
TRBV20-1	NA	TRBJ2-4	many	CSAPGGYIQYF	TGCAGTGCTCCCGGGGGTTACATTCAGTACTTC
TRBV6-2/TRBV6-3	TRBD2	TRBJ2-1	NA	CASSSPGLVSYNEQFF	TGTGCCAGCAGTTCTCCGGGACTAGTTTCTTACAATGAGCAGTTCTTC
TRBV5-6	NA	TRBJ2-3	NA	CASSSYRVSSTDTQYF	TGTGCCAGCAGCTCATACAGGGTTTCCAGCACAGATACGCAGTATTTT
TRBV28	TRBD1	TRBJ2-7	NA	CASSAIRGQRGYEQYF	TGTGCCAGCAGCGCGATTAGGGGACAGCGTGGGTACGAGCAGTACTTC
TRBV27	NA	TRBJ1-1	NA	CASSSTTQVRPTEAFF	TGTGCCAGCAGTTCGACTACACAGGTTAGGCCCACTGAAGCTTTCTTT
TRBV6-5	NA	TRBJ1-2	NA	CASSYGIAYGYTF	TGTGCCAGCAGTTATGGGATCGCTTATGGCTACACCTTC
TRBV6-2/TRBV6-3	NA	TRBJ2-7	NA	CASSQRYEQYF	TGTGCCAGCAGCCAACGCTACGAGCAGTACTTC
TRBV18	NA	TRBJ2-5	NA	CASSPRPTGGRETQYF	TGTGCCAGCTCACCACGTCCCACCGGAGGGAGGGAGACCCAGTACTTC
TRBV7-2	NA	TRBJ2-7	NA	CASSIVQGYEQYF	TGTGCCAGCAGCATCGTCCAGGGCTACGAGCAGTACTTC
TRBV5-4	NA	TRBJ1-4	NA	CASSLGNREWDEKLFF	TGTGCCAGCAGCTTGGGCAACAGGGAGTGGGATGAAAAACTGTTTTTT
TRBV25-1	NA	TRBJ1-4	once	CASSEFEKLFF	TGTGCCAGCAGTGAATTTGAAAAACTGTTTTTT
TRBV27	TRBD2	TRBJ2-3	NA	CASTPLGRPTDTQYF	TGTGCCAGCACCCCTCTCGGGAGGCCCACAGATACGCAGTATTTT
TRBV9	NA	TRBJ2-2	NA	CASSVRTGELFF	TGTGCCAGCAGCGTGCGGACCGGGGAGCTGTTTTTT
TRBV25-1	NA	TRBJ1-5	NA	CASGTDPNQPQHF	TGTGCCAGCGGGACGGATCCCAATCAGCCCCAGCATTTT
TRBV6-1	NA	TRBJ1-1	NA	CASSDAGAFF	TGTGCCAGCAGTGATGCGGGAGCTTTCTTT
TRBV6-1	NA	TRBJ1-2	NA	CATDGLGGYTF	TGTGCCACCGACGGTCTGGGAGGCTACACCTTC
TRBV10-3	NA	TRBJ1-4	few	CAISDGWGNEKLFF	TGTGCCATCAGCGACGGTTGGGGTAATGAAAAACTGTTTTTT
TRBV4-3	NA	TRBJ2-1	once	CASSQVRDSKNYNEQFF	TGCGCCAGCAGCCAGGTTAGGGACTCCAAAAACTACAATGAGCAGTTCTTC
TRBV21-1	NA	TRBJ2-7	NA	CASSLKGGDRVSGEQYF	TGTGCCAGCAGCTTGAAGGGGGGGGACAGGGTAAGTGGCGAGCAGTACTTC
TRBV6-5	NA	TRBJ1-6	NA	CASSPPGTRAPLHF	TGTGCCAGCAGTCCCCCGGGGACAAGGGCACCCCTCCACTTT
TRBV6-4	NA	TRBJ2-2	NA	CASSDSGRGNTGELFF	TGTGCCAGCAGTGACTCGGGGCGGGGGAACACCGGGGAGCTGTTTTTT
TRBV18	NA	TRBJ2-2	once	CASSPPGTGELFF	TGTGCCAGCTCACCACCGGGCACCGGGGAGCTGTTTTTT
TRBV5-1	TRBD1	TRBJ1-1	NA	CASSSTGVSGWTEAFF	TGCGCCAGCAGCAGTACAGGGGTCTCGGGGTGGACTGAAGCTTTCTTT